What follows describes a single T cell receptor beta chain. This receptor's antigen is unknown. The source of the sample is a study of cytomegalovirus exposure and HLA in healthy donors listed by TCRdb under 2017. As for the study more broadly: An earlier analysis of about 560 of the donors reported approximately 260 Gb of sequence data and 90 million to 120 million unique TCR beta sequences obtained from some 200 million T cells. Roughly 300 gigabases of sequencing data and tens of millions of unique TCR sequences were included in an early release covering about 700 HLA-typed donors. In a later analysis, previously published TCR beta repertoires from several hundred donors were re-analyzed and high-resolution HLA genotyping was added so that TCR occurrence patterns could be studied. An earlier analysis of some 500 of the donors applied high-throughput TCR beta sequencing to assess whether each TCR beta V gene segment acted as functional or pseudogenic. The study used immunosequencing to profile the T cell repertoires of several hundred subjects and linked those repertoires to cytomegalovirus serostatus. The number of donors typed differed by locus, with 629-630 for A, B, C, DRB1 and DQB1, roughly 520 for DQA1, 600 to 610 for DPA1, and some 440 for DPB1. Five DR-DQ haplotypes were treated as single units for association and clustering because of strong linkage in the cohort. Among the approximately 400 genotyped donors, approximately 82% belonged to the genetic ancestry cluster associated with self-reported Caucasian donors. Among roughly 400 genotyped donors of the cohort, an average of approximately 220,000 unique TCR beta nucleotide sequences was sequenced per donor, of which approximately 19% were non-productive. Every repertoire in the discovery cohort had been generated on one and the same sequencing platform. High-throughput TCR immunosequencing, statistical association of individual TCRs with disease status, and machine learning were combined to predict cytomegalovirus infection status. Genome-wide SNP genotypes for about 60% of the roughly 700 donors were used in a later genetic analysis, which treated that subset as a discovery cohort. In addition to the first cohort of 666 subjects, a separate validation cohort of approximately 130 different subjects was used. Donor age, sex, ethnicity and CMV serostatus were collected together with the repertoire data. HLA typing included class I and class II loci at four-digit resolution. The aim of the study was to test whether cataloging public T cell receptors could identify signatures of past pathogen exposure. Rather than using new phenotypic data, the later analysis identified candidate immune exposures from TCR beta sequences and from how often those sequences occurred across donors. Points the paper makes about the study in general: A later analysis found that HLA-associated TCR beta chains were more clonally expanded and had lower generation probabilities than equally common non-associated chains. In a later analysis, most CMV-associated TCR beta chains were found to appear HLA-restricted, with HLA associations seemingly driven largely by CMV exposure. The classifier was reported to diagnose cytomegalovirus status with high specificity and sensitivity in both the original and validation cohorts. Some IMGT-functional V segments, including TRBV6-2 and TRBV6-3, could not be told apart with the 87-base-pair reads, so those segments were excluded. A further reported finding was that TCR beta sequences accurately predicted the HLA-A and HLA-B alleles for most subjects in the first cohort. Compared with the 666-donor mean, donors in an Asian-associated ancestry cluster had fewer N-insertions in productive TCRs, according to a later genetic analysis. This cohort had only TCR beta chains sequenced, and the lack of alpha or paired-chain data limited which features could be detected. Because counts were too low, about 18 rarely observed V segments, including chromosome 9 orphons, were left out of the earlier analysis of approximately 500 of the donors. In vitro tests confirmed that a few of the cytomegalovirus-associated TCR beta chains recognize cytomegalovirus antigens. Sequencing depth was assumed to be roughly uniform across donors in the presence/absence analyses, though that assumption may not hold. In the study, about 150 TCR beta chains were listed as associated with cytomegalovirus. According to the authors, the approach could potentially be generalized to other disease states and immunological phenotypes. Assigning TCR associations to individual alleles was difficult when HLA alleles, especially DR and DQ, strongly co-occurred. A later analysis associated 15,000 or so TCR beta sequences with specific HLA alleles at a false discovery rate of 0.05. An association between a missense DCLRE1C variant and V-gene and J-gene trimming of TCR beta chains was found in a later genetic analysis and replicated in an independent cohort. While some public TCRs were present in many individuals, most TCR sequences turned up only very rarely across donors. Because some donors lacked HLA typing at each locus, the association tests relied only on the typed subset. Correlated functional status among segregating V segments might reflect linkage disequilibrium, but an unknown experimental factor could not be ruled out. A later analysis reported that several top co-occurrence clusters appeared linked to parvovirus B19, influenza, CMV and Epstein-Barr virus. A cluster of highly shared sequence variants was judged likely to represent a technical artifact of the sequencing pipeline. Broadly in line with IMGT annotations, most TCR beta V segments showed up in productive rearrangements about 90% or about 30% of the time in an earlier analysis of 587 of the donors. CMV serostatus was the only immune exposure information available for the cohort. In a later analysis, TCR association rates were found to vary across HLA loci, with the most associated TCRs seen for DRB1 alleles and the fewest for HLA-C alleles.

Library preparation used the immunoSEQ multiplex PCR assay. For the multiplex PCR, a mixture combining 60 forward primers for TCR Vbeta segments and 13 reverse primers for TCR Jbeta segments was used. A multiplex PCR assay on genomic DNA amplified the CDR3 region of rearranged TCR beta genes. The amplified TCR beta libraries were sequenced on the Illumina HiSeq System as 87-base-pair reads. As for how the authors treated the data: A later analysis tallied 75 million to 95 million unique TCR beta chains across the 666 repertoires, and about 10 million of those chains were shared by two or more donors. A nearest-neighbor algorithm error-corrected the raw reads and collapsed the reads into unique sequences, merging closely related sequences to remove PCR and sequencing errors. CDR3 sequences were aligned to IMGT reference sequences to assign V, D and J gene segments. For a sequence to be retained, a match of at least six nucleotides to both a V gene segment and a J gene segment was required. Rearrangements were classified as productive when the CDR3 lacked stop codons and remained in frame with V and J, and all other rearrangements were classified as non-productive. Following IMGT convention, CDR3 was defined as the stretch from the second conserved V-encoded cysteine to the conserved J-encoded phenylalanine. The earlier analysis of about 610 of the donors excluded any sequence lacking an unambiguous match to a single V gene segment. In an earlier analysis of almost 600 of the donors, a V segment was called functional when productive rearrangements were above 56.7%, and segregating when the standard deviation between donors exceeded 5%. A statistical classification framework was built for diagnosing cytomegalovirus status from the catalog of TCR beta chain sequences. A later analysis assigned V and J genes by comparing TCR nucleotide sequences with IMGT/GENE-DB human TR gene sequences. Using the TCRdist pipeline, a later analysis assigned CDR3 sequences along with most-parsimonious VDJ recombination scenarios. A later analysis defined each TCR beta chain by its CDR3 amino acid sequence plus V-gene family, and excluded reads lacking a unique V-gene family. To address suspected cross-contamination and a sequencing artifact, a later analysis removed a few hundred highly shared, low-generation-probability nucleotide sequences. For each public chain, a later analysis derived a clonal expansion index from normalized ranks of inferred template counts within each repertoire. In a later analysis, generation probabilities were computed using a VDJ recombination model fitted to out-of-frame rearrangements, and the results were checked against IGoR. A later analysis scored TCR-TCR, TCR-HLA and TCR-CMV co-occurrence with hypergeometric tests, applying a repertoire-size bias correction to TCR pairs. To estimate false discovery rates, a later analysis permuted the HLA or CMV assignments 20 times. In a later analysis, co-occurring TCRs were grouped with DBSCAN, and TCRdist sequence similarity was added when clustering was performed within HLA-allele-positive subsets. For co-occurrence clustering, repertoires with fewer than 30,000 or more than 120,000 public chains were excluded, along with five repertoires with anomalous nucleotide sharing. Imported from immuneACCESS, the table was reduced by TCRdb to in-frame sequences with V and J called. These copies leave out some clones; in studies compared against another copy, an unresolved V gene accounts for under half, and the cause of the remainder is not known. V and J calls plus clone size are reproduced from that table; the DNA served to infer D and trimming. This sample's table carries 80,000 to 95,000 clones. Of the sample, 1% to 1.4% falls within the top ten clones.

The cohort comprised several hundred healthy bone marrow donors. All cohort members were sampled while nominally healthy, although unrecorded immune exposures were likely present. The donor tested CMV seronegative, placing the donor among the 350 or so seronegative members of the cohort. A peripheral blood sample was provided by each donor, and peripheral blood mononuclear cells were used for TCR beta sequencing. Genomic DNA extraction from the blood cell samples was performed with the Qiagen DNeasy Blood Extraction Kit. Sequences GTSNPN (CDR1) and SVGIG (CDR2) are obtained from the germline V gene (reference sequence). Trimming takes 3 bases off V and 6 bases off J; junction bases not matched to a gene: 7. Including cysteine and phenylalanine, the CDR3 has 13 amino acids. Left in the record is the CDR3 DNA by itself, 39 bases read in frame from the first base.

The TCR comes from a woman aged 30 to 39 in good health and CMV-seronegative. This sequence uses TRBV30 and TRBJ1-1, with TRBD1 identical over 7 junction bases. Sample: PBMCs. The nucleotide sequence reads TGTGCCTGGAGCACAGGGGTTTCACCTGAAGCTTTCTTT. It encodes CAWSTGVSPEAFF.